One T cell receptor (beta chain) is described in this entry. What it binds is not known. The data were obtained in a study of PD-1 blockade in classical Hodgkin lymphoma. Broader study findings: Diminished baseline TCR diversity has been reported in newly diagnosed patients relative to healthy donors. Significantly greater TCR diversity emerged by C4D1 in CD4+ cells but not CD8+ cells.

Time point specified: cycle 4 day 1 (C4D1), after 6 weeks of nivolumab. Relapse was seen in all patients after autologous stem cell transplantation, and brentuximab vedotin exposure was variable. The CDR3 totals 14 residues. Germline V gives CDR1 SEHNR, CDR2 FQNEAQ (reference sequence). The ends lost 3 bases at V and 5 bases at J; junction bases unmatched: 5. Data came from immunoSEQ multiplex PCR; TCRdb stores just in-frame clones and leaves some out. Of 100,000 or so clones in the sample, around 90% were seen once. This chain uses TRBV7-9 with TRBJ2-3; 7 positions agree with TRBD2. The specimen was peripheral blood mononuclear cells (PBMCs), collected before the fourth cycle of nivolumab. The sequence was collected from a human donor with classical Hodgkin lymphoma. Here the CDR3 DNA reads TGTGCCAGCAGCTTTGGGCGGGAGTTAGATACGCAGTATTTT. This encodes CASSFGRELDTQYF. Supplemented by reference TRBV7-9 and TRBJ2-3, the full variable domain reads DTGVSQNPRHKITKRGQNVTFRCDPISEHNRLYWYRQTLGQGPEFLTYFQNEAQLEKSRLLSDRFSAERPKGSFSTLEIQRTEQGDSAMYLCASSFGRELDTQYFGPGTRLTVL.